The rows below give T cell receptor beta chains drawn from one sample of a study of OX40 agonist ivuxolimab in advanced cancers. Using immunoSEQ multiplex PCR, the repertoire was profiled, and TCRdb retains in-frame clones only, with some absent. The repertoire includes roughly 42,000 clones, 80% to 90% of them detected once, and 9% to 14% sits in the top ten. Sequencing was performed on CD4+ or CD8+ T cells sorted from blood, taken in a trial of the OX40 agonist ivuxolimab. The receptors derive from an adult with an advanced solid tumor such as melanoma, head and neck, liver or kidney cancer. Each CDR3 is given with its conserved first and last residue. A D gene is named only where the DNA matches it firmly. A row's size may be missing; if present it is once, few, many or a size class.

abundance	v_gene	d_gene	j_gene	CDR3nt	CDR3aa
NA	TRBV28	NA	TRBJ1-5	TGTGCCAGCAGTTTAACAGGGATCTATCAGCCCCAGCATTTT	CASSLTGIYQPQHF
NA	TRBV4-2	TRBD1	TRBJ1-1	TGTGCCAGCAGCCAAGGACAGGGGAGTCCTGAAGCTTTCTTT	CASSQGQGSPEAFF
NA	TRBV4-1	NA	TRBJ1-5	TGCGCCAGCAGCCATCGGGCTGGGGATAGCAATCAGCCCCAGCATTTT	CASSHRAGDSNQPQHF
NA	TRBV11-2	NA	TRBJ2-5	TGTGCCAGCAGCTTAGGAGAGACCCAGTACTTC	CASSLGETQYF
NA	TRBV27	NA	TRBJ2-6	TGTGCCAGCAGAAGGGGGTCTGGGGCCAACGTCCTGACTTTC	CASRRGSGANVLTF
NA	TRBV4-3	NA	TRBJ2-7	TGCGCCAGCAGCCAAGATCTAACTTCGGACGAGCAGTACTTC	CASSQDLTSDEQYF
NA	TRBV4-2	NA	TRBJ2-3	TGTGCCAGCAGCCAAGATCCATTGCGCTACACAGATACGCAGTATTTT	CASSQDPLRYTDTQYF
NA	TRBV19	TRBD1	TRBJ1-2	TGTGCCAGTAGCCCTGCCGGGACAGCCATCGGCTACACCTTC	CASSPAGTAIGYTF
NA	TRBV18	NA	TRBJ2-7	TGTGCCAGCCGCGAACTAACAGGGAAACTCCCCTACGAGCAGTACTTC	CASRELTGKLPYEQYF
NA	TRBV20-1	NA	TRBJ2-7	TGCAGTGCTACAGGGAACTACGAGCAGTACTTC	CSATGNYEQYF
NA	TRBV6-4	NA	TRBJ2-7	TGTGCCAGCAGTGAATTATACGGGGCTGGCTACGAGCAGTACTTC	CASSELYGAGYEQYF
once	TRBV13	TRBD1	TRBJ1-4	TGTGCCAGCAGCTTGTTTACCGGGACAGAAAATGAAAAACTGTTTTTT	CASSLFTGTENEKLFF
NA	TRBV4-3	TRBD1	TRBJ1-1	TGCGCCAGCAGCCAGGCACAGGGGGGCACTGAAGCTTTCTTT	CASSQAQGGTEAFF
NA	TRBV13	TRBD1	TRBJ1-1	TGTGCCAGCAGCCGAGGGACAGGGGGCGTAATGGGTTTCTTT	CASSRGTGGVMGFF
NA	TRBV7-9	NA	TRBJ1-2	TGTGCCAGCAGCTCACCGGGCTCTGGCTACACCTTC	CASSSPGSGYTF
NA	TRBV12-5	NA	TRBJ1-2	TGTGCTAGTGGTTTGGAGGTTACAGGGAGGGTTGGCTACACCTTC	CASGLEVTGRVGYTF
NA	TRBV7-9	NA	TRBJ2-7	TGTGCCAGCAGCTCGTCAGGGGACGAGCAGTACTTC	CASSSSGDEQYF
NA	TRBV27	TRBD1	TRBJ1-2	TGTGCCAGCCGGGGAGGGGGCGCAGGGGGCTATGGCTACACCTTC	CASRGGGAGGYGYTF
NA	TRBV4-3	NA	TRBJ1-2	TGCGCCAGCAGCCAAGGGAGGGGATCTGGACCCACTGGGTATGGCTACACCTTC	CASSQGRGSGPTGYGYTF
NA	TRBV4-2	NA	TRBJ1-1	TGTGCCAGCAGCCAAGATCAGCTGGGACCGGCTGAAGCTTTCTTT	CASSQDQLGPAEAFF
NA	TRBV9	NA	TRBJ2-6	TGTGCCAGCAGCGTAGAGGGCACCCCTGGCGCCAACGTCCTGACTTTC	CASSVEGTPGANVLTF
NA	TRBV5-1	TRBD2	TRBJ2-7	TGCGCCAGCAGCCCCATCCCTAGCGGGGGGTTTTACGAGCAGTACTTC	CASSPIPSGGFYEQYF
NA	TRBV6-5	NA	TRBJ1-5	TGTGCCAGCAGTTCTGGAACGCTAGGGGCTTTTCAGCCCCAGCATTTT	CASSSGTLGAFQPQHF
NA	TRBV10-2	NA	TRBJ2-1	TGCGCCAGCGGGGGGCGGTACAATGAGCAGTTCTTC	CASGGRYNEQFF
NA	TRBV27	NA	TRBJ2-1	TGTGCCAGCAACCATTTAGGGACACAGGGAAGTGGTGAGCAGTTCTTC	CASNHLGTQGSGEQFF
NA	TRBV27	NA	TRBJ1-2	TGTGCCAGCAGTTTCTGGGGGGGAACTAACTATGGCTACACCTTC	CASSFWGGTNYGYTF
NA	TRBV7-8	TRBD2	TRBJ2-3	TGTGCCAGCAGCTTAGCCTCGACGTTGACGGGGGGGGAGAGCACAGATACGCAGTATTTT	CASSLASTLTGGESTDTQYF
few	TRBV7-3	NA	TRBJ2-7	TGTGCCAGCAGCTCAACGGACCCGGGGGTGGAGCAGTACTTC	CASSSTDPGVEQYF
NA	TRBV28	NA	TRBJ1-2	TGTGCCAGCTCACAGGACTGGGGCTACACCTTC	CASSQDWGYTF
NA	TRBV27	TRBD2	TRBJ2-1	TGTGCCAGCAGACGACCGGGACTAGTAATTAATGAGCAGTTCTTC	CASRRPGLVINEQFF
NA	TRBV25-1	NA	TRBJ1-1	TGTGCCAGCAGTGAAAGGGGTGGGACTGAAGCTTTCTTT	CASSERGGTEAFF
NA	TRBV6-6	TRBD2	TRBJ2-3	TGTGCCAGCCTCCCTAGCGGGGAGTGGGCAGATACGCAGTATTTT	CASLPSGEWADTQYF
NA	TRBV18	NA	TRBJ2-7	TGTGCCAGCTCACCAACAAGACCGGGACCCCCTAGGGAGTACGAGCAGTACTTC	CASSPTRPGPPREYEQYF
NA	TRBV30	NA	TRBJ1-1	TGTGCCTGGAGTGTACGCCCCCCACGAGGGAGGAACACTGAAGCTTTCTTT	CAWSVRPPRGRNTEAFF
once	TRBV7-2	NA	TRBJ1-6	TGTGCCAGCAGCTTAGGGGCCGAGGGTCCTTGGGATTCACCCCTCCACTTT	CASSLGAEGPWDSPLHF
NA	TRBV5-1	TRBD1	TRBJ2-7	TGCGCCAGCAGCGACAATCCGGGACAGAATTACGAGCAGTACTTC	CASSDNPGQNYEQYF
NA	TRBV5-6	NA	TRBJ2-2	TGTGCCAGCAGCCCGTCGTGGGGGGAGCTGTTTTTT	CASSPSWGELFF
NA	TRBV6-1	TRBD2	TRBJ2-1	TGTGCCAGCAGTGAGCGGGAGGTCTCCTACAATGAGCAGTTCTTC	CASSEREVSYNEQFF
NA	TRBV25-1	NA	TRBJ1-6	TGTGCCAGCAGTGAATCTGCTCGCTCCTATAATTCACCCCTCCACTTT	CASSESARSYNSPLHF
few	TRBV5-4	TRBD2	TRBJ2-5	TGTGCCAGCAGGGGACTAGAAGGGGGTATAAAAGAGACCCAGTACTTC	CASRGLEGGIKETQYF
NA	TRBV11-2	NA	TRBJ2-7	TGTGCCAGCAGCTTAGGAGCGGCACAGACGATACAAGACGAGCAGTACTTC	CASSLGAAQTIQDEQYF
NA	TRBV7-9	NA	TRBJ1-2	TGTGCCAGCAGCTGGGCGGCCAGGGATGGCTACACCTTC	CASSWAARDGYTF
NA	TRBV4-1	NA	TRBJ2-7	TGCGCCAGCAGCCAGTCCGGGGCCCTTGCTTACGAGCAGTACTTC	CASSQSGALAYEQYF
few	TRBV7-9	TRBD2	TRBJ2-1	TGTGCCAGCAGCCGTAGCGGGGGGGCACGGGATGAGCAGTTCTTC	CASSRSGGARDEQFF
NA	TRBV10-2	TRBD1	TRBJ1-3	TGCGCCAGCAGTGGTGACAGGGGGCCGGGAAACACCATATATTTT	CASSGDRGPGNTIYF
NA	TRBV7-9	TRBD1	TRBJ2-7	TGTGCCAGCAGCTTCCCGGGACAGAACTACGAGCAGTACTTC	CASSFPGQNYEQYF
NA	TRBV2	NA	TRBJ1-1	TGTGCCATCGTATCCGGCCGGGCCATGAACACTGAAGCTTTCTTT	CAIVSGRAMNTEAFF
NA	TRBV13	NA	TRBJ1-2	TGTGCCAGCAGCTTAAATGATAACTATGGCTACACCTTC	CASSLNDNYGYTF
once	TRBV7-6	NA	TRBJ2-3	TGTGCCAGCAGCTTTCGACAGAATCCAGATACGCAGTATTTT	CASSFRQNPDTQYF
NA	TRBV5-8	NA	TRBJ2-1	TGTGCCAGCAGCTTCGCGGGACCGGGCTCCTACAATGAGCAGTTCTTC	CASSFAGPGSYNEQFF
NA	TRBV7-9	TRBD2	TRBJ2-1	TGTGCCAGCAGCTTAGAACTAGCGGGGGGGCTGGTCCACTACAATGAGCAGTTCTTC	CASSLELAGGLVHYNEQFF
once	TRBV4-2	TRBD2	TRBJ2-1	TGTGCCAGCAGCCTAGCGGGGGCCCTCTTGGATGAGCAGTTCTTC	CASSLAGALLDEQFF
once	TRBV4-1	NA	TRBJ2-1	TGCGCCAGCAGCCAAGAAGCACAGGTCCTCAATGAGCAGTTCTTC	CASSQEAQVLNEQFF
medium-sized	TRBV27	TRBD2	TRBJ2-7	TGTGCCAGCAGTAAGGGGACTAGCGGGAAATACGAGCAGTACTTC	CASSKGTSGKYEQYF
once	TRBV4-1	TRBD2	TRBJ2-2	TGCGCCAGCAGCCAAGAGCCGGCGGGAGGCACCGGGGAGCTGTTTTTT	CASSQEPAGGTGELFF
NA	TRBV6-1	TRBD1	TRBJ2-1	TGTGCCAGCAGTGACCGGGACAGGGGTCGGAATGAGCAGTTCTTC	CASSDRDRGRNEQFF
few	TRBV18	NA	TRBJ2-7	TGTGCCAGCTCACCTACAGGGAGGATCTACGAGCAGTACTTC	CASSPTGRIYEQYF
once	TRBV7-3	TRBD2	TRBJ2-2	TGTGCCAGCAGCTTAAGCGGGGGGAACACCGGGGAGCTGTTTTTT	CASSLSGGNTGELFF
NA	TRBV15	NA	TRBJ1-5	TGTGCCACCAGCCCGAACCGCAATCAGCCCCAGCATTTT	CATSPNRNQPQHF